This T cell receptor (beta chain) was sequenced in a study of CD8 T cells in Susac syndrome. This CDR3 has 16 amino acids. J was trimmed by 4 bases and V by 3 bases; bases with no gene match: 7. Germline lookup yields CDR1 SGHNT and CDR2 YYREEE (reference sequence). Random hexamers primed reverse transcription of about 0.5 to 1 ug RNA. Each CDR3 protein is one row after TCRdb ran MiXCR on the immunoSEQ multiplex PCR reads. The data contain roughly 130,000 distinct CDR3 sequences, roughly 94% of them seen just once; the ten biggest clones take up roughly 0.13%. Relapsing-remitting disease, either stable or active, was present in the treatment-naive patients who were the multiple sclerosis controls.

Material for sequencing was CD4+ T cells from PBMCs. This clonotype originated in a human donor with multiple sclerosis. The chain combines TRBV5-4 with TRBJ2-5; 12 bases line up with TRBD2. CDR3: CASSSETSGRRETQYF. The CDR3 DNA reads TGTGCCAGCAGCTCAGAGACTAGCGGGAGAAGAGAGACCCAGTACTTC. Full variable domain (rest looked up from reference TRBV5-4 and TRBJ2-5): ETGVTQSPTHLIKTRGQQVTLRCSSQSGHNTVSWYQQALGQGPQFIFQYYREEENGRGNFPPRFSGLQFPNYSSELNVNALELDDSALYLCASSSETSGRRETQYFGPGTRLLVL.